The source of this TCR beta chain is a study of T cell repertoires in cytomegalovirus infection. Study-wide context: Indications came from public TCR beta signatures; they pointed to CMV infection and to a matching HLA type.

Overall study findings and caveats: Cumulative public TCR beta family frequency identified carriers of CMV plus the relevant HLA. CMV-specific TCR beta clonotypes restricted by HLA-C were the ones dominating the ex vivo response.

Germline CDR1 and CDR2: MNHNS and SASEGT. V trimming: 5 bases; J trimming: 4 bases; junction bases outside the gene matches: 6. The CDR3 has 14 amino acids. This clonotype was observed at least ten times. Its antigen is undetermined. TCRdb processed the reads anew with MiXCR; each CDR3 protein has one entry. Of fewer than 300,000 distinct CDR3 sequences in the sample, about 25% were seen once. This clonotype was sampled from a human donor in good health (CMV status not recorded). Some clones in this sample may be carry-over from other donors' samples. The sample taken for sequencing was PBMCs. The J gene is TRBJ2-7, the V gene TRBV6-1; 9 bases are a match to TRBD1. The CDR3 coding sequence is TGTGCCAGCAGTCGAGACAGGGGGTTATACGAGCAGTACTTC. It codes for CASSRDRGLYEQYF.